This paragraph reports one T cell receptor (beta chain). Its antigen is unidentified. The sample is drawn from a study of monozygotic twins with inflammatory bowel disease. General study points: No detectable difference in repertoire similarity separated concordant from discordant twins, possibly as a result of limited power.

This CDR3 region has 16 residues. Germline CDR1 reads SGHNT; CDR2 reads YYREEE (reference sequence). No sorting of T cells preceded isolation of total RNA from whole blood. Eight distinct reactions (per sample) were used to make the cDNA. cDNA for TCRalpha and TCRbeta was amplified by nested PCRs of 15 to 20 then 9 cycles. TCRdb reprocessed the 5' RACE reads, with one entry per CDR3 protein and no DNA. This table holds fewer than 400,000 distinct CDR3 sequences. Source material: blood. This receptor was identified in a human donor with ulcerative colitis or Crohn's disease, or a healthy co-twin of an affected twin (not recorded which). V usage is TRBV5-4 and J usage is TRBJ2-7; TCRdb calls TRBD1, which cannot be checked without DNA. CDR3 in amino acids: CASSLARGQGDYEQYF.